This TCR beta chain was captured in a study of control samples from healthy donors and cancer patients (dated by TCRdb to 2019 to 2021). For this clone: What antigen it recognizes has not been identified. Qualities for individual bases were not recorded, and no much larger clone is one base off.

Receptor amplification or capture employed the immunoSEQ multiplex PCR assay. Entries here come from immuneACCESS through TCRdb and include only in-frame sequences with V and J called. Some clones fail to appear in such tables; in the studies checked, an unresolved V gene covers under half of the shortfall, and the cause of the remainder is unknown. The sample table records approximately 100,000 clones; more than 70% of these occur just once. The top ten clones comprise over 2% of the sample. V and J lose 4 bases and 2 bases, and a span of 11 bases separates them. The CDR3 goes from the cysteine to the phenylalanine over 14 residues. The entry retains the CDR3 DNA only, 42 bases that are in frame from base 1. CDR1 and CDR2 are drawn from the germline V gene: SNHLY, FYNNEI.

Recombination linked TRBV2 to TRBJ2-5; D gene: possibly TRBD2, on 5 matching bases. The source is a woman between 40 and 55 years old in good health. What was sequenced was blood. For the CDR3, the sequence is CASSAGTRQETQYF. DNA sequence: TGTGCCAGCAGTGCGGGAACCCGGCAAGAGACCCAGTACTTC.